The clone carrying this T cell receptor (beta chain) was seen ten or more times. This entry belongs to a study of blood T cells in healthy people across ages. V shed 0 bases and J 1 base; nucleotides not matched to a gene: 2. Germline loops: CDR1 SGHKS, CDR2 YYEKEE (reference sequence). The CDR3 covers 15 residues. The authors isolated at least 6 million PBMCs per sample. The authors ran a second PCR of roughly 6 to 12 cycles using a sample-barcoded 5' primer and a J-beta primer mix. MiXCR, applied by TCRdb to the 5' RACE reads, yields one record per CDR3 protein. This table has around 1,500,000 distinct CDR3 sequences, roughly 27% appearing once.

The chain links TRBV5-5 to TRBJ2-7; 9 bases align to TRBD1. This receptor was taken from a woman aged 25 to 39 in good health. The sequencing input was blood. The CDR3 loop is CASSLETGGSYEQYF. The CDR3 region has the DNA TGTGCCAGCAGCTTGGAGACAGGGGGATCCTACGAGCAGTACTTC. Full variable domain (outside the CDR3, taken from reference TRBV5-5 and TRBJ2-7): DAGVTQSPTHLIKTRGQQVTLRCSPISGHKSVSWYQQVLGQGPQFIFQYYEKEERGRGNFPDRFSARQFPNYSSELNVNALLLGDSALYLCASSLETGGSYEQYFGPGTRLTVT.